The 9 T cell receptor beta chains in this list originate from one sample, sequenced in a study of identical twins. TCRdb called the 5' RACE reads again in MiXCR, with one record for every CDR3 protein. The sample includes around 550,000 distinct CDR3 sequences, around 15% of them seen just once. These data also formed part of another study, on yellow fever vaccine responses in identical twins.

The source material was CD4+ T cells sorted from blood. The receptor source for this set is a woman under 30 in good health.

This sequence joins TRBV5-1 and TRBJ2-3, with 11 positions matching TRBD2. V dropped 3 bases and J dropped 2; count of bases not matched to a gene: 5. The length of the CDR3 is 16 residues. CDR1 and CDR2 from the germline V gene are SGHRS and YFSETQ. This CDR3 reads CASSYGLAGHTDTQYF. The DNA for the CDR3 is TGCGCCAGCAGCTATGGACTAGCGGGCCACACAGATACGCAGTATTTT.

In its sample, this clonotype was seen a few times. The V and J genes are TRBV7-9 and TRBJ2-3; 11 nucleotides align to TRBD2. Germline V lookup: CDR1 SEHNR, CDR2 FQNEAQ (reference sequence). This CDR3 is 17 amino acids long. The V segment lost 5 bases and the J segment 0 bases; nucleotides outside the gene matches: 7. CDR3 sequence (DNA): TGTGCCAGCAGCCGGGGACTAGCGGTGGCTAGCACAGATACGCAGTATTTT. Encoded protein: CASSRGLAVASTDTQYF.

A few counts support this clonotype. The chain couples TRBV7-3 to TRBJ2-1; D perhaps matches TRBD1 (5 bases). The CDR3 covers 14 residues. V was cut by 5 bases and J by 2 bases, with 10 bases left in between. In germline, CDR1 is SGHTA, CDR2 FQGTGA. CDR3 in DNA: TGTGCCAGCAGCCAGAGACAGCCCTACAATGAGCAGTTCTTC. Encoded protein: CASSQRQPYNEQFF.

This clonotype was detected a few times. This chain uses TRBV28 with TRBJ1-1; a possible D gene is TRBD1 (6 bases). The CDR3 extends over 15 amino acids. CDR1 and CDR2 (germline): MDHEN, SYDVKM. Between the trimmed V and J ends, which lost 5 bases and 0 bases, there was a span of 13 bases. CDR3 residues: CASSRRDKMNTEAFF. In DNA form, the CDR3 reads TGTGCCAGCAGTCGTCGGGACAAGATGAACACTGAAGCTTTCTTT. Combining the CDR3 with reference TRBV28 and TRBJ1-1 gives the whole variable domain DVKVTQSSRYLVKRTGEKVFLECVQDMDHENMFWYRQDPGLGLRLIYFSYDVKMKEKGDIPEGYSVSREKKERFSLILESASTNQTSMYLCASSRRDKMNTEAFFGQGTRLTVV.

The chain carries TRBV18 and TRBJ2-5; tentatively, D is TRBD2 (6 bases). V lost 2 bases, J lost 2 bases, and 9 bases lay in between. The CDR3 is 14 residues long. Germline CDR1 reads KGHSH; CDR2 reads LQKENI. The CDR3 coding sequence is TGTGCCAGCTCACCAAATAGCGGACAAGAGACCCAGTACTTC. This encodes CASSPNSGQETQYF.

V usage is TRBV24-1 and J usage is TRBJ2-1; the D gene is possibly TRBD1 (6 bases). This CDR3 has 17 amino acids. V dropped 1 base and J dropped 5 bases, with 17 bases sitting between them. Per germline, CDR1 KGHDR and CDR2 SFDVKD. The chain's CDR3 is CATSDFRGSTQDNEQFF. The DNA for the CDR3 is TGTGCCACCAGTGATTTTAGGGGGAGCACACAGGACAATGAGCAGTTCTTC.

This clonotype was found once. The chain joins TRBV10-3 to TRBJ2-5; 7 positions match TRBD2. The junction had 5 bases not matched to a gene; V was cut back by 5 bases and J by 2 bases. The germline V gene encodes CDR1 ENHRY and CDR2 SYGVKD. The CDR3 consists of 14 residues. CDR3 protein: CAISRGLKQETQYF. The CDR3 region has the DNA TGTGCCATCAGTAGGGGACTAAAACAAGAGACCCAGTACTTC.

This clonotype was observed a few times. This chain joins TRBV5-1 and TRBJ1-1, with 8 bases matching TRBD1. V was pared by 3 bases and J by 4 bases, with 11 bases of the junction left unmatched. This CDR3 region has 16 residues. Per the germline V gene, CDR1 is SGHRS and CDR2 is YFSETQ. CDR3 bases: TGCGCCAGCAGCTCGTGGACAGGGTCATACCCCACTGAAGCTTTCTTT. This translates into CASSSWTGSYPTEAFF.

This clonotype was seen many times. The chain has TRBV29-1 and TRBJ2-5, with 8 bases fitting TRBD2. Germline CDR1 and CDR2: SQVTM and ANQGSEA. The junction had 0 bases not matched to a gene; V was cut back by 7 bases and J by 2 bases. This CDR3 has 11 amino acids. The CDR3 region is CSAGGQETQYF. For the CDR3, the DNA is TGCAGCGCGGGGGGGCAAGAGACCCAGTACTTC.